The clone carrying this TCR beta chain showed up just a few times. The germline V gene has CDR1 SGHAT and CDR2 FQDESV (reference sequence). V shed 0 bases, J shed 6 bases, and the junction held 0 bases outside the gene matches. The CDR3 extends over 14 amino acids. TCRdb passed the RT-PCR reads through MiXCR, listing each CDR3 protein once. This table has 500,000 to 600,000 distinct CDR3 sequences, about 11% appearing once. This entry comes from a study of response to subunit inactivated influenza vaccine. The data were also submitted as part of a second study, on T cells expressing NK-cell markers. That paper adds: Production of TCR beta cDNA relied on 5'RACE template switching with UMIs. In a handful of donors, these clonotypes also led the CD3+CD56-NKG2C+ fraction.

The clonotype comes from a man between 45 and 60 years old who received an inactivated influenza vaccine. The input for sequencing was PBMCs from blood, taken on the day of vaccination. The rearrangement links TRBV11-1 to TRBJ2-1; TRBD2 aligns across 9 bases. CDR3 nucleotide sequence: TGTGCCAGCAGCTTAGCTAGCGGGGGCAATGAGCAGTTCTTC. Protein: CASSLASGGNEQFF.